The following is a T cell receptor beta chain sequence with its context. What it binds is unknown. Clones were read by immunoSEQ multiplex PCR, and TCRdb kept only the in-frame ones, dropping some. The table records over 30,000 clones, under 75% of them present only once. Antigen-specific CD4+ T cells were expanded with viral peptide pools in the ViraFEST assay before sequencing. When less than 11 days of culture had elapsed, CD4+ T cells were isolated. Absence of prior SARS-CoV-2 infection characterized the vaccine recipients, who showed negative nucleocapsid antibodies. V lost 7 bases, J lost 2 bases, and 5 bases stayed unmatched. The CDR3 is made up of 14 amino acids. CDR1 is SGHAT and CDR2 is FQNNGV in the germline V gene. The sample originates from a study of vaccination effects on CD4 cells after COVID-19.

The chain uses TRBV11-2 and TRBJ2-7; TRBD2 matches 10 bases. This TCR was recovered from a human donor who received a COVID-19 vaccine. This material consisted of CD4+ T cells from PBMCs cultured with SARS-CoV-2 spike peptides, taken before COVID-19 vaccination. CDR3: CASMWTSGTYEQYF. CDR3 nucleotide sequence: TGTGCCAGCATGTGGACTAGCGGTACCTACGAGCAGTACTTC.